This passage covers 21 T cell receptor beta chains from one sample sequenced in a study of monozygotic twins with inflammatory bowel disease. Reanalyzing the 5' RACE reads, TCRdb keeps one entry per CDR3 protein, without DNA. This specimen shows about 420,000 distinct CDR3 sequences; the ten leading clones hold less than 2.5%. Input material: blood. The origin of the receptors is a human donor with ulcerative colitis or Crohn's disease, or a healthy co-twin of an affected twin (not recorded which).

The V gene is TRBV10-3, the J gene TRBJ2-2; without DNA, the TCRdb call of TRBD2 cannot be checked. Germline loops: CDR1 ENHRY, CDR2 SYGVKD. The CDR3 totals 15 residues. The chain's CDR3 is CAISDNREGTGELFF.

The gene calls are TRBV5-1 and TRBJ2-5; TCRdb outputs TRBD1, but without DNA this stays unchecked. This CDR3 is built from 15 residues. The germline CDR1 and CDR2 sequences are SGHRS and YFSETQ. CDR3 amino acids: CASSLGGRGRETQYF.

The V gene is TRBV7-2, the J gene TRBJ2-7; no DNA is available, so the TRBD2 call from TCRdb remains unchecked. CDR1 and CDR2 (germline): SGHTA, FQGNSA. The length of the CDR3 is 16 residues. The CDR3 sequence is CASSYRTSGGYYEQYF.

The chain is built from TRBV18 and TRBJ1-1; TCRdb reports TRBD1, a call that lacks DNA to check it against. The CDR3 covers 14 residues. Germline assignment: CDR1 KGHSH and CDR2 LQKENI. The CDR3 is CASSPTQTGNEAFF.

The J gene is TRBJ2-3, the V gene TRBV30; absent DNA, TCRdb's TRBD1 call cannot be checked. This CDR3 has 12 residues. Germline V gene data show CDR1 as GTSNPN and CDR2 as SVGIG (reference sequence). Here the CDR3 reads CAWSTRGDTQYF.

V is TRBV20-1 and J is TRBJ2-5; TCRdb reports TRBD2, a call that lacks DNA to check it against. Germline CDR1 is DFQATT and CDR2 is SNEGSKA (reference sequence). This CDR3 region has 12 residues. CDR3 loop: CSATGTRKTQYF.

The CDR3 here is CASRRASGNTIYF. The gene calls are TRBV10-2 and TRBJ1-3. The V gene's germline CDR1 is WSHSY and CDR2 SAAADI. The CDR3 runs 13 residues.

This chain connects TRBV9 to TRBJ1-1; TCRdb proposes TRBD1, but this gene call is untestable without DNA. The CDR3 consists of 13 residues. CDR1 and CDR2 from the germline V gene are SGDLS and YYNGEE. The CDR3 here is CASSVEGHTEAFF.

The chain carries TRBV7-9 and TRBJ1-1. Germline V gene sequence: CDR1 SEHNR, CDR2 FQNEAQ (reference sequence). The CDR3 spans 15 residues. The CDR3 loop is CASSLDVMLNTEAFF.

The V gene is TRBV12-3 or TRBV12-4, the J gene TRBJ1-2; TCRdb calls TRBD1, which cannot be checked without DNA. CDR3 size: 14 residues. The CDR3 protein is CASSLVQGTAGYTF.

V gene TRBV5-1 combines with J gene TRBJ2-3; without DNA, the TCRdb call of TRBD2 cannot be checked. This CDR3 has 16 residues. Germline assignment: CDR1 SGHRS and CDR2 YFSETQ. CDR3 in amino acids: CASSLERPASTDTQYF. Using reference TRBV5-1 and TRBJ2-3 for the parts outside the CDR3, the full variable domain is KAGVTQTPRYLIKTRGQQVTLSCSPISGHRSVSWYQQTPGQGLQFLFEYFSETQRNKGNFPGRFSGRQFSNSRSEMNVSTLELGDSALYLCASSLERPASTDTQYFGPGTRLTVL.

This chain links TRBV21-1 with TRBJ2-7; TCRdb indicates TRBD1, and absent DNA this call remains unverified. TRBV21-1 is tagged as a pseudogene. The length of the CDR3 is 18 residues. This CDR3 reads CASSKEPGGLFFPYEQYF.

This CDR3 reads CASSLEHSKSGELFF. V and J are TRBV7-7 and TRBJ2-2. This CDR3 spans 15 amino acids. In germline, CDR1 is SSHAT, CDR2 FNYEAQ (reference sequence).

This chain connects TRBV28 to TRBJ2-3; TCRdb outputs TRBD1, but without DNA this stays unchecked. There are 13 residues in the CDR3. Germline V lookup: CDR1 MDHEN, CDR2 SYDVKM. CDR3 in amino acids: CASSPLREDTQYF. The full variable domain, completed using reference TRBV28 and TRBJ2-3, is DVKVTQSSRYLVKRTGEKVFLECVQDMDHENMFWYRQDPGLGLRLIYFSYDVKMKEKGDIPEGYSVSREKKERFSLILESASTNQTSMYLCASSPLREDTQYFGPGTRLTVL.

The V and J genes are TRBV7-2 and TRBJ1-5; absent DNA, TCRdb's TRBD1 call cannot be checked. The CDR3 extends over 14 amino acids. CDR1 and CDR2 from the germline V gene are SGHTA and FQGNSA. CDR3 in amino acids: CASSFDRTNQPQHF.

V is TRBV7-6 and J is TRBJ1-1; as DNA is missing, the TRBD1 call by TCRdb cannot be tested. CDR1 and CDR2 from the germline V gene are SGHVS and FNYEAQ. This CDR3 is built from 14 residues. The CDR3 reads CASSLAETGSEAFF.

This CDR3 is CSARGDRGHQPQHF. J is TRBJ1-5 and V is TRBV20-1; there is no DNA to check the TCRdb D call of TRBD1. Germline V gene data show CDR1 as DFQATT and CDR2 as SNEGSKA (reference sequence). The CDR3 consists of 14 residues.

V usage is TRBV11-2 and J usage is TRBJ2-5. The CDR3 is made up of 16 amino acids. Germline V gives CDR1 SGHAT, CDR2 FQNNGV. CDR3 sequence reads: CASSLAYGVDWETQYF.

The CDR3 region is CASSERARNTGELFF. The chain joins TRBV5-1 to TRBJ2-2; the TCRdb D gene call, TRBD2, has no DNA to confirm it. This CDR3 is built from 15 residues. The germline gives CDR1 SGHRS, CDR2 YFSETQ.

The rearrangement links TRBV5-1 to TRBJ1-1. CDR1 is SGHRS, CDR2 YFSETQ, per germline. The CDR3 spans 12 residues. The CDR3 reads CASSDATFEAFF.

CDR3 residues: CSARDFNYGYTF. This chain links TRBV20-1 with TRBJ1-2. Germline CDR1 reads DFQATT; CDR2 reads SNEGSKA (reference sequence). The CDR3 contains 12 residues.